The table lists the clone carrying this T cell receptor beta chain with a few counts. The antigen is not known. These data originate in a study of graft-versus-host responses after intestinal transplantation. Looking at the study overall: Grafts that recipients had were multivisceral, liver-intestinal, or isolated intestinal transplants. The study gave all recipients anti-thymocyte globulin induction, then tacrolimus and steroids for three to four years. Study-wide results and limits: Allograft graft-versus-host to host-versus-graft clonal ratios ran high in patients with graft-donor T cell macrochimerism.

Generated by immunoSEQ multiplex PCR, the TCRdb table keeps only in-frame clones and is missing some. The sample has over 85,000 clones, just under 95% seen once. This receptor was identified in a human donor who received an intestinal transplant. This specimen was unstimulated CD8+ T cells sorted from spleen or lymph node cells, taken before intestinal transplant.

The CDR3 DNA reads as TGTGCCAGCAGCTCCCGTGGGTACGAGCAGTACTTC. Translated: CASSSRGYEQYF. This chain uses TRBV7-9 with TRBJ2-7; no clear D. Germline V gene data show CDR1 as SEHNR and CDR2 as FQNEAQ (reference sequence). The CDR3 runs 12 residues. V lost 4 bases and J 4 bases, leaving 8 bases between the germline ends.